This T cell receptor beta chain was profiled in a study of T cells in tuberculosis. Study-wide background: A South African cohort included IGRA-negative adolescents, latently infected IGRA-positive adolescents and adults with active tuberculosis.

Findings and caveats of the study: Smaller distances to GMM-specific TCRs suggested their expansion in active tuberculosis. Samples were chosen by availability of cryopreserved specimens.

Clones were sequenced by immunoSEQ multiplex PCR, and TCRdb holds only the in-frame ones, with some missing. The sample includes roughly 30,000 clones, about 82% of them seen just once. The CDR3 has 16 residues. The germline V gene encodes CDR1 SGHTA and CDR2 FQGTGA. V gave up 4 bases and J gave up 8 bases; unmatched junction bases: 14. This clone was seen more than once but under ten times. The antigen is unknown. Sample time point: new active TB diagnosis, blood taken before or within 7 days of starting treatment. This rearrangement joins TRBV7-3 to TRBJ2-1; 7 positions match TRBD2. Sequenced here: PBMCs, sampled at tuberculosis diagnosis. This TCR was sampled from an adult with tuberculosis. The DNA for the CDR3 is TGTGCCAGCAGCTCTTTGCCCTCGACTAGCCTTGATGAGCAGTTCTTC. As protein: CASSSLPSTSLDEQFF.